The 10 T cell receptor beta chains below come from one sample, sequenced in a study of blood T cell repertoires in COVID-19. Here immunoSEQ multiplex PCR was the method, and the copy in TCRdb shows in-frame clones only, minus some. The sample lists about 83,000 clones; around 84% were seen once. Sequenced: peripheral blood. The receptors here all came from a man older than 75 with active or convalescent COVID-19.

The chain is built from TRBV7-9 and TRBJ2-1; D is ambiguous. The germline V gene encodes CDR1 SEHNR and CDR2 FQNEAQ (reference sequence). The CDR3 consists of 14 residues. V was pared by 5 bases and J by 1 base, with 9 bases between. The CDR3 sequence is CASSNPQSYNEQFF. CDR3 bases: TGTGCCAGCAGCAACCCACAGTCCTACAATGAGCAGTTCTTC.

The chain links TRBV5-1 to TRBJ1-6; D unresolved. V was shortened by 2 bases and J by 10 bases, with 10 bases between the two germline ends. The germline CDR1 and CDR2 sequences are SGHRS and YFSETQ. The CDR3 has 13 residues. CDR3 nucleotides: TGCGCCAGCAGCTTAGCCCTGAACTCACCCCTCCACTTT. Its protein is CASSLALNSPLHF.

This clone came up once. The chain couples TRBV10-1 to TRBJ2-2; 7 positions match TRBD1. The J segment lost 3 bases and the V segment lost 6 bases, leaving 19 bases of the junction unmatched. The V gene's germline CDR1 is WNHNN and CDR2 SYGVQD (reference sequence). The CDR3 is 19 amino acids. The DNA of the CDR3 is TGCGCCAGCAGCGAAATCCTTACACGACAGGGCGGCGACACCGGGGAGCTGTTTTTT. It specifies CASSEILTRQGGDTGELFF.

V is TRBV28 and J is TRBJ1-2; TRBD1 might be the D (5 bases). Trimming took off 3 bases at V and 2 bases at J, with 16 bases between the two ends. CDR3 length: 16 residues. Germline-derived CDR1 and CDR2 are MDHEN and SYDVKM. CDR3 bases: TGTGCCAGCAGTTTCCCTCGGGGACTGGCGAACTATGGCTACACCTTC. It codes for CASSFPRGLANYGYTF.

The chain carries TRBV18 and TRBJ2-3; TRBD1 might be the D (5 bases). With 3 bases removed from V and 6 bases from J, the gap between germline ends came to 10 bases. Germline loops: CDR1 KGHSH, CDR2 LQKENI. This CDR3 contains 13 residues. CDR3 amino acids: CASSPQGFDTQYF. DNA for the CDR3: TGTGCCAGCTCACCCCAGGGTTTTGATACGCAGTATTTT.

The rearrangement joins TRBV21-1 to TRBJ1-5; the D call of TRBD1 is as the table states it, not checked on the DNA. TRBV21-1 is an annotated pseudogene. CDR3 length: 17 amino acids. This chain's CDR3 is CASSPRQGDPGNQPQHF. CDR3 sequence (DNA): TGTGCCAGCAGCCCCCGACAGGGGGATCCGGGCAATCAGCCCCAGCATTTT.

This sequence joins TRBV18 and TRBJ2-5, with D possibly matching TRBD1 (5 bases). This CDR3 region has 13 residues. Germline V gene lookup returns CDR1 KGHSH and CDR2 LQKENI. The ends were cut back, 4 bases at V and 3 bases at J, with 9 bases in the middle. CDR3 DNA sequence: TGTGCCAGCTCACTAGGACAAAAAGAGACCCAGTACTTC. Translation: CASSLGQKETQYF.

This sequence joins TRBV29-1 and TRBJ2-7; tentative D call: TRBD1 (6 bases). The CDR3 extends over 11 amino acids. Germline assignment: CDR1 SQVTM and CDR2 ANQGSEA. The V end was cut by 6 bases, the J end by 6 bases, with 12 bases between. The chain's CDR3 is CSVGTGTEQYV. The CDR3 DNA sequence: TGCAGCGTGGGAACAGGGACCGAGCAGTACGTC.

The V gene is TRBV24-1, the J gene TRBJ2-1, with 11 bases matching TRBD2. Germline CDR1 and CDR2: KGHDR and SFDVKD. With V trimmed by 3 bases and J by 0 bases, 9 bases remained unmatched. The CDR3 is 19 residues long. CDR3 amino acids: CATSDPGTSGGSSYNEQFF. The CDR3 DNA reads TGTGCCACCAGTGATCCCGGGACTAGCGGAGGAAGCTCCTACAATGAGCAGTTCTTC.

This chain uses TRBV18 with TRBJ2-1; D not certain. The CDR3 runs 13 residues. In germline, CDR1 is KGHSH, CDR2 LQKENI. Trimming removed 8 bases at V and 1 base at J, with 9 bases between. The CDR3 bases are TGTGCCAGCGCGCCCCGTTCCTACAATGAGCAGTTCTTC. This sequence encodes CASAPRSYNEQFF.